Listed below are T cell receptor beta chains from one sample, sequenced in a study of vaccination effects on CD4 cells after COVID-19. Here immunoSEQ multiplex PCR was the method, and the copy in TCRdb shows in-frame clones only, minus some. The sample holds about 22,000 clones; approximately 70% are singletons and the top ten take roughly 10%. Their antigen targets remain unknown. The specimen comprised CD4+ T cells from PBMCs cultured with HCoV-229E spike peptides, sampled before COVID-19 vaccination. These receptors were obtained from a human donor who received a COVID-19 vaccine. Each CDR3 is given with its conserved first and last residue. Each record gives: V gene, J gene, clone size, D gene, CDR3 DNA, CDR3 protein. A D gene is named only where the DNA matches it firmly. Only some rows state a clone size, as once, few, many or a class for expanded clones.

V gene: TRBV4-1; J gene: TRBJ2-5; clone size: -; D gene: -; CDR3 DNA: TGCGCCAGCAGCCAAGGACGGCCCCAAGAGACCCAGTACTTC; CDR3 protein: CASSQGRPQETQYF
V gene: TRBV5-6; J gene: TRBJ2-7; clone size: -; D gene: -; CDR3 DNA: TGTGCCAGCAGCCACGGACCCGGCAGGAGCTCCTACGAGCAGTACTTC; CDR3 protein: CASSHGPGRSSYEQYF
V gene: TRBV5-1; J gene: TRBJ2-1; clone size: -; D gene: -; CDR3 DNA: TGCGCCAGCAGCTTACTCGTACTAGGGGAGCAGTTCTTC; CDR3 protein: CASSLLVLGEQFF
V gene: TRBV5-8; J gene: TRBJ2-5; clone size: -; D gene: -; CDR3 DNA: TGTGCCAGCAGCTGGGATGTACAAGAGACCCAGTACTTC; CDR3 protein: CASSWDVQETQYF
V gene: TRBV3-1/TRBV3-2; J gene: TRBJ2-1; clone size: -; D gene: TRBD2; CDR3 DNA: TGTGCCAGCAGCCCTGTAGCGGGAGTATTTTCCAATGAGCAGTTCTTC; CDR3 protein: CASSPVAGVFSNEQFF
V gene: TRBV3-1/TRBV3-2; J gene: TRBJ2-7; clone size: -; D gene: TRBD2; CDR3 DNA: TGTGCCAGCAGCCTCCTTAGCGGGAGGGAGAACGAGCAGTACTTC; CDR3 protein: CASSLLSGRENEQYF
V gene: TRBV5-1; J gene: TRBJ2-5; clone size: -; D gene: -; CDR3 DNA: TGCGCCAGCAGCCTCAATGGATACAGACAAGAGACCCAGTACTTC; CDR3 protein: CASSLNGYRQETQYF
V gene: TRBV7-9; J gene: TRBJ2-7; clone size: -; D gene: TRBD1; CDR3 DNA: TGTGCCAGCAGCTCATACAGGGGGTTCTACGAGCAGTACTTC; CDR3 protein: CASSSYRGFYEQYF
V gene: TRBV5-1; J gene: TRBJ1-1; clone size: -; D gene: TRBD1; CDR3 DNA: TGCGCCAGCAGCTTGGTCGGACAGGGCAGCACTGAAGCTTTCTTT; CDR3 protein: CASSLVGQGSTEAFF
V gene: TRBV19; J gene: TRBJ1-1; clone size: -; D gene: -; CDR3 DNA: TGTGCCAGTAACTCCGGGTTTCGGGGGGCCCGAGCGAACACTGAAGCTTTCTTT; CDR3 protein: CASNSGFRGARANTEAFF
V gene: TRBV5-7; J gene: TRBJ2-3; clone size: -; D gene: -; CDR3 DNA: TGTGCCAGCAAGATGGCTACTAGCACAGATACGCAGTATTTT; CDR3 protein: CASKMATSTDTQYF
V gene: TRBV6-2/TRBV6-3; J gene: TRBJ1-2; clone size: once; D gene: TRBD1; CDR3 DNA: TGTGCCAGCAGTTACGGACAGGGCAGGGGCTACACCTTC; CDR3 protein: CASSYGQGRGYTF
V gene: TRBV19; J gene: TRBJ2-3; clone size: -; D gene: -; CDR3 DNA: TGTGCCAGTAGTAAGGCGTGGGAGACTTCAGATACGCAGTATTTT; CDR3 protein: CASSKAWETSDTQYF
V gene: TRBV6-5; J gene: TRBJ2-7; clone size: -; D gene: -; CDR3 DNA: TGTGCCAGCATAAACGGAGTGACTTACGAGCAGTACTTC; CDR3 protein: CASINGVTYEQYF
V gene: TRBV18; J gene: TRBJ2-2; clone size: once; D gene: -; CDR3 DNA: TGTGCCAGCTCAATCCGAGGGTACGGGGAGCTGTTTTTT; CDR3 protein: CASSIRGYGELFF
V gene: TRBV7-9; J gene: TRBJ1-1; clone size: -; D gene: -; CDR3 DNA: TGTGCCAGCAGCCAAGCCACCCTCATCAGACACGGCCCGGCTGAAGCTTTCTTT; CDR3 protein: CASSQATLIRHGPAEAFF
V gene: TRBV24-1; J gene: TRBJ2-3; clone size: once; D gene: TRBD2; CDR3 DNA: TGTGCCACCGGTCCTCGGGGGGATTCCGATACGCAGTATTTT; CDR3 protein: CATGPRGDSDTQYF
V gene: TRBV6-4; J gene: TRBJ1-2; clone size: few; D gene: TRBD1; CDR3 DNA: TGTGCCAGCAGTGAAGGTGCTGGACAGGGGGGCTACACCTTC; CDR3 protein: CASSEGAGQGGYTF
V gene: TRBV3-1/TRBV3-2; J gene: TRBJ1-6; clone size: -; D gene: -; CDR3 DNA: TGTGCCAGCAGCCAAGGGGGAAGCTATAATTCACCCCTCCACTTT; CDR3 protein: CASSQGGSYNSPLHF
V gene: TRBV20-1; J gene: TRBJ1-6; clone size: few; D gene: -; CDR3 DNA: TGCAGTGCTAGTGCTGAGGCGGGAGGGAATTCACCCCTCCACTTT; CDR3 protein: CSASAEAGGNSPLHF
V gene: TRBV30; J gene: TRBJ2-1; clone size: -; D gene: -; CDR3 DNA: TGTGCCTGGAGTGGGAATGAGCAGTTCTTC; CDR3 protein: CAWSGNEQFF
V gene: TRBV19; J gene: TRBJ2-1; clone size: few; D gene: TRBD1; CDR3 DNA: TGTGCCAGTAGTAAACAGGGGAGCTCCTACAATGAGCAGTTCTTC; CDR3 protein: CASSKQGSSYNEQFF
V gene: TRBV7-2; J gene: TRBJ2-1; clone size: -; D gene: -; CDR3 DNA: TGTGCCAGCAGCTTACGTTATGAGCAGTTCTTC; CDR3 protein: CASSLRYEQFF
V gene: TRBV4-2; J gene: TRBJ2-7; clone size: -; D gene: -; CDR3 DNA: TGTGCCAGCAGCGGGACCTACGAGCAGTACTTC; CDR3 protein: CASSGTYEQYF
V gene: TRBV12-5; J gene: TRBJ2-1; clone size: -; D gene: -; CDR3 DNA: TGTGCTAGTGGTTTAAATCCAGCGTATAACTCCTACAATGAGCAGTTCTTC; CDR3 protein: CASGLNPAYNSYNEQFF
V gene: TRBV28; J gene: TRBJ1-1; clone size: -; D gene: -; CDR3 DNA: TGTGCCAGCACCGTGACAGTACGGAACACTGAAGCTTTCTTT; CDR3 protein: CASTVTVRNTEAFF
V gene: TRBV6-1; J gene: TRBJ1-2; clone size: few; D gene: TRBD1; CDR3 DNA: TGTGCCAGCAGTGACGACAGGGTTGGCTACACCTTC; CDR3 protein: CASSDDRVGYTF
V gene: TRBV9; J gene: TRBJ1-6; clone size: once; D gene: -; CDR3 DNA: TGTGCCAGCAGCTCTAGCACTGGGCCACCCCTCCACTTT; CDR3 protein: CASSSSTGPPLHF
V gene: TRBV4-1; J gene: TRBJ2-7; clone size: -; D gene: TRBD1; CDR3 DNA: TGCGCCAGCAGCCAACCCGGGGACAGCCCCTACGAGCAGTACTTC; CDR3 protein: CASSQPGDSPYEQYF
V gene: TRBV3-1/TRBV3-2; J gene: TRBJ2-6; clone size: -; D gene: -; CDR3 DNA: TGTGCCAGCAGCCACTTCCGCTCTGGGGCCAACGTCCTGACTTTC; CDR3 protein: CASSHFRSGANVLTF
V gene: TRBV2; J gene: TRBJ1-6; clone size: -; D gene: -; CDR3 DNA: TGTGCCAGCAGTGTAGGGCAGGGCGCGATATCACCCCTCCACTTT; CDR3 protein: CASSVGQGAISPLHF
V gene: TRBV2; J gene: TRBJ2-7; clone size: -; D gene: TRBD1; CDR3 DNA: TGTGCCAGCAGTGCTGACAGGGGGCATGAGCAGTACTTC; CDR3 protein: CASSADRGHEQYF
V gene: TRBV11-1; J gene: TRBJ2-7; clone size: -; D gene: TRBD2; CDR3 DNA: TGTGCCAGCAGCTTAGCGTGGACTAGCAGGAGCGAGCAGTACTTC; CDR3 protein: CASSLAWTSRSEQYF
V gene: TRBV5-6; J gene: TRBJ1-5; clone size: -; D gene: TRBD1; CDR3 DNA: TGTGCCAGCAGCTTGGGGACAGGGGAGCAGCCCCAGCATTTT; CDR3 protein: CASSLGTGEQPQHF
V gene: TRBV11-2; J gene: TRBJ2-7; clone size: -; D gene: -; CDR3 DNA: TGTGCCAGCAGCTTAGAGGGCTACGAGCAGTACTTC; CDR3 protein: CASSLEGYEQYF
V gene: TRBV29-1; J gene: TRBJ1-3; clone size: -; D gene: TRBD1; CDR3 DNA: TGCAGCGCCCGGACAGGTTCCGTCTCTGGAAACACCATATATTTT; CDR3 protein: CSARTGSVSGNTIYF
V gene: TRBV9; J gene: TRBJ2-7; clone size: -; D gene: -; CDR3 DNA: TGTGCCAGCAGCGTAGGAGGGGTGTACGAGCAGTACTTC; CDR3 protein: CASSVGGVYEQYF